This T cell receptor (beta chain) was captured in a study of monozygotic twins with inflammatory bowel disease. Whole blood that had not undergone T cell sorting provided the isolated total RNA. Study results and caveats: Inverse Simpson values showed less TCRbeta diversity in IBD patients than in their healthy co-twins.

TCRdb reanalyzed the 5' RACE reads, giving one entry per CDR3 protein sequence and no DNA. Recorded for this sample: about 300,000 distinct CDR3 sequences. Germline CDR1 is SQVTM and CDR2 is ANQGSEA. This CDR3 comprises 14 residues. Regarding this clonotype: Its antigen is not identified.

The chain carries TRBV29-1 and TRBJ2-7; the TCRdb call, TRBD2, lacks DNA for checking. The specimen sequenced was blood. The clonotype comes from a human donor with ulcerative colitis or Crohn's disease, or a healthy co-twin of an affected twin (not recorded which). CDR3 residues: CSAGEGTSHYEQYF.